This entry lists 28 T cell receptor beta chains sequenced from one sample in a study of blood T cell repertoires in COVID-19. Method: immunoSEQ multiplex PCR; TCRdb's copy keeps in-frame clones and lacks some. This table has hundreds of thousands of clones, over 75% appearing once. Sequenced input: peripheral blood. Every receptor here comes from a man aged 45-65 years with COVID-19, enrolled during active disease.

The V call is TRBV6-5, the J call TRBJ1-6; D perhaps matches TRBD1 (5 bases). Trimming shortened V by 0 bases and J by 7 bases, and 13 bases separated the two germline ends. This CDR3 has 16 amino acids. Germline assignment: CDR1 MNHEY and CDR2 SVGAGI. CDR3 coding DNA: TGTGCCAGCAGTTACTCAGCCAGGGAGGGGAATTCACCCCTCCACTTT. Protein: CASSYSAREGNSPLHF.

The chain recombines TRBV27 with TRBJ1-1; 8 positions match TRBD1. CDR3 size: 15 residues. J gave up 1 base and V 6 bases, and 7 bases lay outside the gene matches. Germline V gives CDR1 MNHEY, CDR2 SMNVEV (reference sequence). The CDR3 region is CASSRRGQGNTEAFF. In DNA form, the CDR3 reads TGTGCCAGCAGCCGGCGTGGACAGGGGAACACTGAAGCTTTCTTT.

The CDR3 reads CACGGANEQFF. DNA for the CDR3: TGTGCCTGCGGGGGGGCGAATGAGCAGTTCTTC. The chain uses TRBV30 and TRBJ2-1; 8 bases line up with TRBD2. The CDR3 is made up of 11 amino acids. With 6 bases clipped from V and 7 bases from J, the junction kept 2 bases outside the gene matches. Germline CDR1 GTSNPN, CDR2 SVGIG (reference sequence).

This sequence joins TRBV19 and TRBJ1-4; tentatively, D is TRBD1 (6 bases). This CDR3 has 17 residues. CDR1 and CDR2 from the germline V gene are LNHDA and SQIVND (reference sequence). Trimming cost V 3 bases and J 2 bases, with 16 bases left between them. The CDR3 coding sequence is TGTGCCAGTAGTATTAGGAGCAGGGGACGGACTAATGAAAAACTGTTTTTT. Protein sequence: CASSIRSRGRTNEKLFF.

Only one count was recorded for this clone. The chain couples TRBV19 to TRBJ2-1; 7 bases align to TRBD1. The CDR3 is 11 residues long. Germline CDR1 is LNHDA and CDR2 is SQIVND (reference sequence). V gave up 7 bases and J gave up 8 bases; unmatched junction bases: 2. The CDR3 here is CASTDRDEQFF. The CDR3 DNA sequence: TGTGCCAGTACCGACAGGGATGAGCAGTTCTTC.

This rearrangement joins TRBV4-3 to TRBJ1-2, with TRBD1 matching 11 bases. V lost 2 bases and J lost 2; bases outside the gene matches: 4. CDR3 length: 16 amino acids. From germline, CDR1 is LGHNA and CDR2 YSLEER. The DNA of the CDR3 is TGCGCCAGCAGCCAATCCGGGACAGGGGGGAACTATGGCTACACCTTC. This sequence encodes CASSQSGTGGNYGYTF.

The rearrangement uses TRBV27 and TRBJ1-6; maybe TRBD1 (5 bases). The V gene lost 5 bases and the J gene lost 7 bases, with 15 bases spanning the gap. CDR1 and CDR2 (germline): MNHEY, SMNVEV (reference sequence). The CDR3 spans 15 residues. The CDR3 sequence is CASSPQPGGNSPLHF. For the CDR3, the DNA is TGTGCCAGCAGTCCCCAACCGGGGGGGAATTCACCCCTCCACTTT.

J is TRBJ1-1 and V is TRBV11-2, with 8 bases that match TRBD1. This CDR3 is built from 12 residues. Germline loops: CDR1 SGHAT, CDR2 FQNNGV. V was clipped by 1 base and J by 10 bases; unmatched bases: 2. In nucleotides, the CDR3 is TGTGCCAGCAGCTTAGGGGACAGGACAGCTTTCTTT. Translated, it gives CASSLGDRTAFF.

The chain employs TRBV6-2 or TRBV6-3 and TRBJ2-5; 11 nucleotides agree with TRBD2. This CDR3 is built from 16 residues. Trimming cost V 4 bases and J 2 bases; bases outside gene matches: 6. Looked up from germline, CDR1 is MNHEY and CDR2 is SVGEGT. This CDR3 is CASSSGLAGKQETQYF. CDR3 DNA: TGTGCCAGCAGTTCAGGACTAGCGGGCAAACAAGAGACCCAGTACTTC.

Points on this clone: In the same sample, other DNA sequences code for this CDR3. This chain's CDR3 is CASSPGTSGGLSTDTQYF. The CDR3 DNA reads TGTGCCAGCAGCCCAGGGACTAGCGGGGGTCTGAGCACAGATACGCAGTATTTT. The chain couples TRBV9 to TRBJ2-3, with 14 bases identical to TRBD2. Germline V gene sequence: CDR1 SGDLS, CDR2 YYNGEE. This CDR3 is built from 18 residues. The V and J ends lost 4 bases and 0 bases, in that order; junction bases with no gene match: 7.

The chain employs TRBV12-3 or TRBV12-4 and TRBJ2-1; tentative D call: TRBD1 (5 bases). Trimming shortened V by 4 bases and J by 9 bases, and 7 bases separated the two germline ends. The length of the CDR3 is 11 residues. CDR3 sequence: CASSYQGEQFF. The DNA for the CDR3 is TGTGCCAGCAGTTATCAGGGTGAGCAGTTCTTC.

This clone occurred once. This sequence joins TRBV5-6 and TRBJ2-5, with TRBD1 matching over 8 bases. Germline V gene lookup returns CDR1 SGHDT and CDR2 YYEEEE. V trimming: 2 bases; J trimming: 6 bases; junction bases outside the gene matches: 9. This CDR3 region has 15 residues. In DNA, the CDR3 is TGTGCCAGCAGCTTTGAAAGGACAGGGTCTCAGACCCAGTACTTC. It specifies CASSFERTGSQTQYF.

J is TRBJ1-1 and V is TRBV2; the match to TRBD1 covers 7 bases. Germline lookup yields CDR1 SNHLY and CDR2 FYNNEI. Trimming removed 3 bases from V and 2 bases from J; junction bases left unmatched: 12. The CDR3 consists of 17 residues. The CDR3 DNA reads as TGTGCCAGCAGTGAGGTTGCAGGGGGATTCTCTAACACTGAAGCTTTCTTT. Translated, it gives CASSEVAGGFSNTEAFF.

This sequence joins TRBV15 and TRBJ2-6; the D gene is possibly TRBD2 (7 bases). Germline V lookup: CDR1 LNHNV, CDR2 YYDKDF (reference sequence). Trimming pared 0 bases from V and 5 bases from J, leaving 20 bases between. CDR3 length: 19 residues. The CDR3 reads CATSRDLGGGPGRANVLTF. For the CDR3, the DNA is TGTGCCACCAGCAGAGATCTGGGCGGGGGCCCAGGGAGGGCCAACGTCCTGACTTTC.

This clone came up once. V is TRBV4-2 and J is TRBJ2-7; 12 bases map to TRBD2. The CDR3 has 15 residues. V lost 1 base and J lost 3; bases outside the gene matches: 1. Looked up from germline, CDR1 is LGHNA and CDR2 is YNFKEQ. In nucleotides, the CDR3 is TGTGCCAGCAGCCAAGGACTAGCGGGGGTCTACGAGCAGTACTTC. Amino acids: CASSQGLAGVYEQYF.

The V and J genes are TRBV15 and TRBJ1-5, with TRBD1 matching over 8 bases. In germline, CDR1 is LNHNV, CDR2 YYDKDF (reference sequence). V trimming: 5 bases; J trimming: 6 bases; junction bases outside the gene matches: 6. The CDR3 length is 14 residues. This chain's CDR3 is CATSRSGGGQPQHF. For the CDR3, the DNA is TGTGCCACCAGCCGGTCAGGGGGCGGTCAGCCCCAGCATTTT.

This clone was recorded at least ten times. This rearrangement joins TRBV12-3 or TRBV12-4 to TRBJ2-1, with D tentatively TRBD2 (6 bases). With 4 bases removed from V and 6 bases from J, the gap between germline ends came to 7 bases. The CDR3 covers 12 residues. CDR3 residues: CASSWDFNEQFF. CDR3 DNA sequence: TGTGCCAGCAGTTGGGACTTCAATGAGCAGTTCTTC.

The count of this clone is one. CDR3 sequence reads: CASRTSGVAGELFF. The CDR3 DNA sequence: TGTGCCAGCAGGACTAGCGGTGTCGCCGGGGAGCTGTTTTTT. J is TRBJ2-2 and V is TRBV6-5; 9 nucleotides match TRBD2. The germline V gene has CDR1 MNHEY and CDR2 SVGAGI. The CDR3 has 14 amino acids. V shed 6 bases, J shed 6 bases, and the junction held 5 bases outside the gene matches.

The V gene is TRBV19, the J gene TRBJ1-3; TRBD1 might be the D (5 bases). Germline V gene data show CDR1 as LNHDA and CDR2 as SQIVND (reference sequence). V lost 3 bases and J lost 4, with 13 bases in between. CDR3 length: 15 residues. This CDR3 reads CASSIKGLGGNTIYF. CDR3 sequence (DNA): TGTGCCAGTAGTATTAAGGGGCTCGGAGGAAACACCATATATTTT.

The chain recombines TRBV6-5 with TRBJ2-7; the D gene is possibly TRBD1 (6 bases). CDR1 is MNHEY and CDR2 is SVGAGI in the germline V gene. There are 14 residues in the CDR3. The germline V and J ends were trimmed by 6 bases and 2 bases, with 14 bases remaining between them. The CDR3 loop is CASSPIGTTYEQYF. CDR3 nucleotide sequence: TGTGCCAGCAGCCCCATCGGGACAACCTACGAGCAGTACTTC.

V gene TRBV6-5 combines with J gene TRBJ1-5, with 8 bases aligning to TRBD1. In germline, CDR1 is MNHEY, CDR2 SVGAGI. This CDR3 is 16 amino acids long. The V segment lost 2 bases and the J segment 1 base; nucleotides outside the gene matches: 4. In nucleotides, the CDR3 is TGTGCCAGCAGTTACGGACAGGGAAGGAGCAATCAGCCCCAGCATTTT. It yields the protein CASSYGQGRSNQPQHF.

The rearrangement uses TRBV19 and TRBJ1-4, with no clear D. Germline values: CDR1 LNHDA, CDR2 SQIVND (reference sequence). Deletions cut 6 bases from V and 2 bases from J, with 16 bases between. The CDR3 has 16 amino acids. The CDR3 sequence: CASRPPSGVTNEKLFF. The CDR3 coding sequence is TGTGCCAGTAGACCCCCCTCCGGAGTCACTAATGAAAAACTGTTTTTT.

The chain carries TRBV5-1 and TRBJ2-1, with TRBD1 matching 11 bases. V shed 1 base, J shed 7 bases, and the junction held 10 bases outside the gene matches. The CDR3 is 17 residues long. Germline V gene sequence: CDR1 SGHRS, CDR2 YFSETQ. CDR3: CASSLRTAGTGGNEQFF. The DNA for the CDR3 is TGCGCCAGCAGCTTGCGGACCGCCGGGACAGGGGGAAATGAGCAGTTCTTC.

The table lists this clone with a count of one. V is TRBV30 and J is TRBJ1-3; possibly TRBD1 for D (5 bases). The CDR3 contains 13 residues. Trimming pared 4 bases from V and 0 bases from J, leaving 7 bases between. Germline lookup yields CDR1 GTSNPN and CDR2 SVGIG (reference sequence). This CDR3 reads CAWTGPSGNTIYF. CDR3 bases: TGTGCCTGGACAGGGCCCTCTGGAAACACCATATATTTT.

The rearrangement uses TRBV19 and TRBJ1-5; 8 nucleotides align to TRBD1. This CDR3 spans 15 amino acids. V was pared by 3 bases and J by 6 bases, with 7 bases of the junction left unmatched. CDR1 and CDR2 from the germline V gene are LNHDA and SQIVND (reference sequence). The CDR3 nucleotides are TGTGCCAGTAGTATGGCAGGGGGCAAACGTCAGCCCCAGCATTTT. Translated: CASSMAGGKRQPQHF.

The chain links TRBV27 to TRBJ1-1, with 10 bases identical to TRBD1. Germline CDR1 and CDR2: MNHEY and SMNVEV (reference sequence). This CDR3 has 14 residues. Losses at the gene ends were 4 bases for V and 5 bases for J; bases not matched to a gene: 4. DNA of the CDR3: TGTGCCAGCAGTTGGGACAGGGGTGGGACTGAAGCTTTCTTT. Protein: CASSWDRGGTEAFF.

The chain links TRBV6-1 to TRBJ2-7, with TRBD2 matching 9 bases. The CDR3 is 18 residues long. The germline V gene encodes CDR1 MNHNS and CDR2 SASEGT. After removal of 2 bases from V and 2 bases from J, the junction contained 13 bases not matched to a gene. CDR3 region: CASSEFLGGSSGTYEQYF. CDR3 bases: TGTGCCAGCAGTGAATTTCTCGGGGGGTCTAGCGGGACCTACGAGCAGTACTTC.

The genes are TRBV5-1 and TRBJ2-7; no clear D. Germline CDR1 is SGHRS and CDR2 is YFSETQ. Trimming removed 2 bases at V and 5 bases at J, with 5 bases between. The CDR3 runs to 11 residues. CDR3 loop: CASSLIDEQYF. Here the CDR3 DNA reads TGCGCCAGCAGCTTAATCGACGAGCAGTACTTC.